The T cell receptor (beta chain) described here comes from a study of T cells in Graves' hyperthyroidism and ophthalmopathy. Overall study findings and caveats: Most thyroid clonotypes expanded above 0.001 appeared in blood too.

V lost 2 bases to trimming and J lost 5 bases, with 18 bases between them. CDR1 and CDR2 from the germline V gene are MNHEY and SVGAGI. CDR3 length: 16 amino acids. This clonotype showed up just a few times. Its antigen is still unknown. Amplification of TCR beta CDR3 regions was performed using RNA transcripts as template. A first-round RT-PCR of the TCR CDR3 used the HTBI primer set. TCRdb itself ran the multiplex PCR reads through MiXCR, one entry per CDR3 protein. The repertoire holds about 760,000 distinct CDR3 sequences, roughly a third seen once, with about a third in the top ten. Orbital computed tomography, thyroid ultrasound, serum thyroxine and TRAb, and clinical symptoms together informed the diagnoses. Each 10 ml fresh peripheral blood draw supplied the PBMCs.

The chain joins TRBV6-5 to TRBJ2-5; D gene ambiguous. The sample taken for sequencing was blood. This receptor was taken from a woman aged 40 to 50 with Graves' hyperthyroidism. The CDR3, as DNA: TGTGCCAGCAGTTACCGGGCCCTGTCCCGGTGGGAGACCCAGTACTTC. Protein: CASSYRALSRWETQYF.